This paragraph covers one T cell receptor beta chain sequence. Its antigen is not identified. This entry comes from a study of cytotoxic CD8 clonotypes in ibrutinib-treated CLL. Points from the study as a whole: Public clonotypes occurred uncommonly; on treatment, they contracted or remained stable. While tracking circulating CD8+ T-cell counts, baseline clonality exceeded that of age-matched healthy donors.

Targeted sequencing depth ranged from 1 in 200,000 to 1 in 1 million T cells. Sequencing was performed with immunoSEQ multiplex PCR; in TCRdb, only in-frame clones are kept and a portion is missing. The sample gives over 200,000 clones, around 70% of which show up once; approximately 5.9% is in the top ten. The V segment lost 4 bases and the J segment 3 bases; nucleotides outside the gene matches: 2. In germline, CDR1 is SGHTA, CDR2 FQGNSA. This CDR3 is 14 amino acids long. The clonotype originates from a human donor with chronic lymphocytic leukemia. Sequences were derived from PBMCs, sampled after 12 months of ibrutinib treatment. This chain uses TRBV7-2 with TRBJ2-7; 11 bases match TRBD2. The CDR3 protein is CASSSGLAVYEQYF. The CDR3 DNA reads TGTGCCAGCAGCTCGGGACTAGCGGTCTACGAGCAGTACTTC.